This T cell receptor beta chain was identified during a study of Graves' ophthalmopathy and Graves' hyperthyroidism listed by TCRdb under 2018. Concerning the study at large: Peripheral blood was collected at initial diagnosis, before any treatment. The study used signatures of the TCR beta repertoire to tell Graves' ophthalmopathy apart from Graves' hyperthyroidism and to predict which patients would progress to ophthalmopathy. In total, around 130 blood samples were TCR-sequenced: roughly 45 ophthalmopathy, some 75 hyperthyroidism and roughly 17 hyperthyroidism-to-ophthalmopathy patients. To explore V-J signatures distinguishing ophthalmopathy from hyperthyroidism, a discovery set of under 110 patients (fewer than 45 ophthalmopathy, about 57 stable hyperthyroidism) was enrolled. For independent validation, a separate cohort was made up of some 19 hyperthyroidism patients plus 17 patients who later progressed from hyperthyroidism to ophthalmopathy. In a handful of hyperthyroidism patients, the T-cell repertoire of thyroid tissue was compared with the T-cell repertoire of blood. Once sampling was done, hyperthyroidism patients were given methimazole at a starting dose of 30 mg daily, while ophthalmopathy patients were given high-dose intravenous methylprednisolone. What the authors observed across the whole study: In cross-validation, the 13-signature model distinguished ophthalmopathy from stable hyperthyroidism with 87.88% sensitivity and over 81% specificity, while in the test set the corresponding values were about 80% and 75%. Most of the expanded thyroid clonotypes with a frequency above 0.001 were also detected in blood, and it was suggested that the thyroid immune response may be reflected by blood repertoires. In validation, the model predicted ophthalmopathy progression with 55% to 71% sensitivity and 72.22% specificity; fewer than 15 predicted patients were CT-confirmed with GO in a median of 6.5 months. No statistical method was used to predetermine the sample size, and group allocation was not hidden from the investigators.

Stable hyperthyroidism was defined as no progression to ophthalmopathy within 18 months of follow-up. The hyperthyroidism patients were 18 to 65 years old and newly diagnosed, with a disease duration of less than 2 months. Anyone with other autoimmune diseases, uncontrolled infections, pregnancy or lactation was excluded from the study. Diagnosis relied on clinical symptoms, serum thyroxine, TRAb, thyroid ultrasound and orbital computed tomography. PBMCs were isolated from about 10 ml of fresh peripheral blood by Ficoll-Paque density gradient centrifugation. Total RNA was extracted with Trizol reagent and quality-checked on an Agilent 2100 Bioanalyzer. Taken from cysteine to phenylalanine, the CDR3 has 14 residues. The CDR3 DNA has 42 bases and is translated from base 1. CDR1 and CDR2 were assigned from the germline V gene as MDHEN and SYDVKM. Turning to this clonotype: Its antigen remains unidentified. One end of the junction fails to match germline, which may point to a read error.

TCR beta CDR3 regions were amplified from RNA transcripts for repertoire sequencing. The first round of RT-PCR was done with HTBI primers and the Qiagen OneStep RT-PCR kit, and was followed by a second round of multiplex PCR, then size selection and purification. Sequencing of the libraries was carried out on an Illumina HiSeq2000 in paired-end mode with 100 bp reads. Per the source publication's procedure: SOAPnuke was used to process the reads, throwing out any read that had adapters, had uncalled bases, had a mean Phred below 15, or lacked an exact constant-primer or identifier match. High-quality paired reads were merged with COPE v1.2.5. Each unique nucleotide sequence was treated as a clonotype, and MiTCR v1.1 was used to align the clonotypes to the IMGT TRB V, D and J references. The analysis was limited to V-J combinations with a frequency above 0.0001, which together covered 99.2% of repertoires. For each V-J combination, a TCR clonal expansion and chaos score was defined as F50 clonal expansion divided by the chaos observed in the TCRdist matrix. Welch's t-statistics and random forest were used to reduce the features to about 12 V-J combinations, which were then used as input to a naive Bayes classifier. The Morisita-Horn index was used to measure how similar the thyroid and blood repertoires were. TCRdb reprocessed the public reads (quality trimming at Q25 with fastp, clone calling with MiXCR) and kept in-frame beta chains. Entries that share a CDR3 protein sequence are merged under the most common genes and DNA. For this entry, the V and J calls and clone size follow TCRdb and not the study's own pipeline. The sample table holds roughly 400,000 distinct CDR3 sequences, of which approximately 18% were seen once. 2.4% of the sample is in the top ten clones.

This chain is built from TRBV28 and TRBJ1-1, with 7 bases aligning to TRBD1. Sequenced: peripheral blood. The source is an adult woman with stable Graves' hyperthyroidism. The CDR3 in this case is CASGEAGGNSEAFF. DNA sequence: TGTGCCAGCGGGGAGGCAGGGGGGAACTCTGAAGCTTTCTTT.